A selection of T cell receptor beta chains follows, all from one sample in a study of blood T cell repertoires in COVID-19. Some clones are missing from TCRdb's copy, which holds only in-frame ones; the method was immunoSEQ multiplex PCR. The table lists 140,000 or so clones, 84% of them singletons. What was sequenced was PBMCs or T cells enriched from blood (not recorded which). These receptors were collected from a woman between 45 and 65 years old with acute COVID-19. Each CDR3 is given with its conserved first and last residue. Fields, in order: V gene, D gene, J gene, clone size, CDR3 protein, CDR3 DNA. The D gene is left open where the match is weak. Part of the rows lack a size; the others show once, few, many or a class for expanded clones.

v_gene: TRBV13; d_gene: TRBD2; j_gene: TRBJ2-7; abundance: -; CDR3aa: CASSPSPGLAGVNEQYF; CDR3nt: TGTGCCAGCAGCCCAAGTCCGGGACTAGCGGGAGTTAACGAGCAGTACTTC
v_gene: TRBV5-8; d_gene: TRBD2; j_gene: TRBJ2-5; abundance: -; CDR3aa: CASSPSGGETQYF; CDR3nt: TGTGCCAGCAGCCCCTCGGGAGGAGAGACCCAGTACTTC
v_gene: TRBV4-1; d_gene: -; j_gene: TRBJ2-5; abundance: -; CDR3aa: CASSPKSLNTETQYF; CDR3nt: TGCGCCAGCAGCCCCAAATCTCTCAACACGGAGACCCAGTACTTC
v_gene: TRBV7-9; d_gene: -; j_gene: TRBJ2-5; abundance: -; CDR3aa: CASSAMTHGYQETQYF; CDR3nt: TGTGCCAGCAGCGCCATGACTCATGGGTACCAAGAGACCCAGTACTTC
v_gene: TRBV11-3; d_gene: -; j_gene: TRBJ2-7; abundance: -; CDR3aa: CASTLQGFVDEQYF; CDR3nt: TGTGCCAGCACTCTACAGGGATTTGTCGACGAGCAGTACTTC
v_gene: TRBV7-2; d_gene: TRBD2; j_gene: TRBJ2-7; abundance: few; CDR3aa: CASSLSGRVSEQYF; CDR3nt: TGTGCCAGCAGCTTAAGCGGGAGGGTGTCCGAGCAGTACTTC
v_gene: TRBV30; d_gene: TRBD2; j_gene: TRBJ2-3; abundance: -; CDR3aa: CAWSVLAGVRDTQYF; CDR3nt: TGTGCCTGGAGTGTACTAGCGGGAGTCAGAGATACGCAGTATTTT
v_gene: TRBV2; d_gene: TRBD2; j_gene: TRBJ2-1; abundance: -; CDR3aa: CASSSGRALNEQFF; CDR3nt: TGTGCCAGCTCCAGCGGGAGGGCCCTTAATGAGCAGTTCTTC
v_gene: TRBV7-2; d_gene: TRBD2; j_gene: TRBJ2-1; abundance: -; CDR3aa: CASSQGLAGSQQFF; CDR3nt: TGTGCCAGCAGCCAGGGACTAGCGGGAAGTCAGCAGTTCTTC
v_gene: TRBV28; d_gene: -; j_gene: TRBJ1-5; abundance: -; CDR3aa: CASSLAGIQPQHF; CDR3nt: TGTGCCAGCAGTTTGGCAGGGATTCAGCCCCAGCATTTT
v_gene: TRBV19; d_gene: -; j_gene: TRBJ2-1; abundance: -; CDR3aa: CASAVVAEGHEQFF; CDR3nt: TGTGCCAGCGCAGTGGTGGCGGAGGGGCATGAGCAGTTCTTC
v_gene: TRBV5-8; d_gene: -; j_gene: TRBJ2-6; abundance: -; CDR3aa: CASSLYSSGANVLTF; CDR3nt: TGTGCCAGCAGCTTATATAGCTCTGGGGCCAACGTCCTGACTTTC
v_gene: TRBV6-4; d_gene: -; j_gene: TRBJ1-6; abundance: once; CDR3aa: CASSDGQSYNSPLHF; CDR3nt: TGTGCCAGCAGTGACGGGCAGAGTTATAATTCACCCCTCCACTTT
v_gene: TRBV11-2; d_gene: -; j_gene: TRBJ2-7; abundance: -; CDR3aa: CASSLYTTYEQYF; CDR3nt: TGTGCCAGCAGCTTATACACAACCTACGAGCAGTACTTC
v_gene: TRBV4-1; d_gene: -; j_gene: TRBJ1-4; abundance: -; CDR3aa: CASSQDRDSRNEKLFF; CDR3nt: TGCGCCAGCAGCCAAGATCGAGACAGCCGGAATGAAAAACTGTTTTTT
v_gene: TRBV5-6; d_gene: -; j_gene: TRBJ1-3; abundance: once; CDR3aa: CARRLPPGRKKGNTIYF; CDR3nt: TGTGCCAGGAGACTCCCCCCCGGGAGAAAAAAAGGAAACACCATATATTTT
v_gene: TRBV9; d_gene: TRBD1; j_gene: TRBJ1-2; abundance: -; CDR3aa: CASSAAGTGVSGYTF; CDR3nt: TGTGCCAGCAGCGCCGCCGGGACAGGGGTCTCTGGCTACACCTTC
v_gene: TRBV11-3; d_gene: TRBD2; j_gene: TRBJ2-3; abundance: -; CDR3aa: CASSPRGAGVKDTQYF; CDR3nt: TGTGCCAGCAGCCCGCGGGGAGCGGGAGTTAAGGATACGCAGTATTTT
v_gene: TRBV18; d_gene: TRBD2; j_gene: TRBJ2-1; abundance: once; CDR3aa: CASSPPGLGSAEQFF; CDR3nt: TGTGCCAGCTCACCGCCGGGACTAGGATCCGCTGAGCAGTTCTTC
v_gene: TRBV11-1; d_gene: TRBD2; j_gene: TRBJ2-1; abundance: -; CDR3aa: CASSFGLAGYNEQFF; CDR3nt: TGTGCCAGCAGCTTCGGACTAGCGGGATACAATGAGCAGTTCTTC
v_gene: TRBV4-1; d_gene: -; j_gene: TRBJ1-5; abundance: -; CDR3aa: CASSPVGSNNQPQHF; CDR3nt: TGCGCCAGCAGCCCTGTGGGCAGTAACAATCAGCCCCAGCATTTT
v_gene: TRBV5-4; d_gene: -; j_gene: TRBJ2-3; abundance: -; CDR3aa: CASSSLAPQPDTQYF; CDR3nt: TGTGCCAGCAGCTCCTTAGCGCCCCAGCCAGATACGCAGTATTTT
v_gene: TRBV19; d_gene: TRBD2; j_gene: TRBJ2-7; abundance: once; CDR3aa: CASSTGLAVIDEQYF; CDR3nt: TGTGCCAGTAGTACCGGACTAGCGGTAATCGACGAGCAGTACTTC
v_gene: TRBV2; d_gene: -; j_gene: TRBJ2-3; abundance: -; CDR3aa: CASSGIGLDTDTQYF; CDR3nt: TGTGCCAGCAGCGGCATCGGACTGGACACAGATACGCAGTATTTT
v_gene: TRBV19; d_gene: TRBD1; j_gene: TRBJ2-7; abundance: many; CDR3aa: CASSLTGTGEYEQYF; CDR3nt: TGTGCCAGTAGCCTTACCGGGACAGGGGAATACGAGCAGTACTTC
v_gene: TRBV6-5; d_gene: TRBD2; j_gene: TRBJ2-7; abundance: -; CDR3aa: CASSTMGGTFYEQYF; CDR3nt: TGTGCCAGCAGTACGATGGGGGGGACTTTCTACGAGCAGTACTTC
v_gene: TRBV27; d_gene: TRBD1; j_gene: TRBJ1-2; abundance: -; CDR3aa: CASRSNRGWNYGYTF; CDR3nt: TGTGCCAGCAGATCGAACAGGGGTTGGAACTATGGCTACACCTTC
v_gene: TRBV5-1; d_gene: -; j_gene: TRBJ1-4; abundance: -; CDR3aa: CATQKEPGGEKLFF; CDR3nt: TGCGCCACACAAAAGGAGCCCGGTGGAGAAAAACTGTTTTTT
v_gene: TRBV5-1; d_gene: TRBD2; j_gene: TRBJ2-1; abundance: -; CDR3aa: CASSLYPAGGNEQFF; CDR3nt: TGCGCCAGCAGCTTGTATCCAGCGGGGGGGAATGAGCAGTTCTTC
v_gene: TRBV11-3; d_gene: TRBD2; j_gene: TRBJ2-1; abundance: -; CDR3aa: CASSPTPGLANEQFF; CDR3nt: TGTGCCAGCAGCCCAACTCCGGGACTAGCTAATGAGCAGTTCTTC
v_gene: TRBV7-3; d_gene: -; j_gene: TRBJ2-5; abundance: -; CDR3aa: CASSLSAASETQYF; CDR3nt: TGTGCCAGCAGCTTATCGGCGGCTTCAGAGACCCAGTACTTC
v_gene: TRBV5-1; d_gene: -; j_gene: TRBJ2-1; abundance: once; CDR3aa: CASSSPGRNEQFF; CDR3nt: TGCGCCAGCAGCTCGCCGGGTCGTAATGAGCAGTTCTTC
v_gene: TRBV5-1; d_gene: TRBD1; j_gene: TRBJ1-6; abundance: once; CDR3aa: CASSSGQLLPAPLHF; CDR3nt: TGCGCCAGCAGCTCGGGACAGCTCCTGCCAGCACCCCTCCACTTT
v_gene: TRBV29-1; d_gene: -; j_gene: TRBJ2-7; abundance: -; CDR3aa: CSVGEMGEQYF; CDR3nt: TGCAGCGTTGGGGAGATGGGGGAGCAGTACTTC
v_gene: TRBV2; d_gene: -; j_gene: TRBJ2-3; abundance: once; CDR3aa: CASRKPGSGGMIQYF; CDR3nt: TGTGCCAGCAGGAAGCCCGGTTCAGGCGGGATGATCCAGTATTTT
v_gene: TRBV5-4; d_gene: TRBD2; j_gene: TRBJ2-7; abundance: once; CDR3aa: CASSAGLAEYYEQYF; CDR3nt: TGTGCCAGCAGCGCGGGACTAGCGGAATACTACGAGCAGTACTTC
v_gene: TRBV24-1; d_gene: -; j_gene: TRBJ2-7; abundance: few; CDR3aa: CATSGAGGEQYF; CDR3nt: TGTGCCACCAGTGGCGCCGGGGGCGAGCAGTACTTC
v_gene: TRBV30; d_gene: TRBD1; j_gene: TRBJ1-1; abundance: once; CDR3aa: CAWSSTGGTEAFF; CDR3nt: TGTGCCTGGAGCTCAACAGGGGGCACTGAAGCTTTCTTT
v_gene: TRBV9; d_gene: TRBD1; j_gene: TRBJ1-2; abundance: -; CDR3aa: CASSSNRGGYGYTF; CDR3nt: TGTGCCAGCAGCTCCAACAGGGGAGGCTATGGCTACACCTTC
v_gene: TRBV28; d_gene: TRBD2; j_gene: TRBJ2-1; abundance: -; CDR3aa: CASNTGASGINEQFF; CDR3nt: TGTGCCAGCAACACGGGGGCTAGCGGGATAAATGAGCAGTTCTTC
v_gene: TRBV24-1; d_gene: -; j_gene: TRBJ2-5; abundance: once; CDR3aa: CATSGQEYF; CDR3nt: TGTGCCACCAGTGGGCAGGAGTACTTC
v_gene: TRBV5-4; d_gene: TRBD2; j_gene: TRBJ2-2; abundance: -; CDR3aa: CASSSSNSGGTGELFF; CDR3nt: TGTGCCAGCAGCTCGTCTAATAGCGGGGGTACCGGGGAGCTGTTTTTT
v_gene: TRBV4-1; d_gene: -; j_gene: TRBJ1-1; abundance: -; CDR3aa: CASTIGRDMNTEAFF; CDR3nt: TGCGCCAGCACCATAGGCAGGGACATGAACACTGAAGCTTTCTTT
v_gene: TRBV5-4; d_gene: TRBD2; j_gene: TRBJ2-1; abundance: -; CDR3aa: CASSSEGGTSGRSEQFF; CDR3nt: TGTGCCAGCAGCTCAGAGGGAGGGACTAGCGGGAGAAGTGAGCAGTTCTTC
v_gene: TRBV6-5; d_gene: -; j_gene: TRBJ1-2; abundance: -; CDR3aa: CASSYGARPSNYGYTF; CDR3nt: TGTGCCAGCAGTTATGGGGCCAGACCATCGAACTATGGCTACACCTTC
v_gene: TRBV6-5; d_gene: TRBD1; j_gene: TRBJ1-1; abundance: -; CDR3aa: CASRTDRENTEAFF; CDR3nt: TGTGCCAGCAGAACCGACAGGGAAAACACTGAAGCTTTCTTT
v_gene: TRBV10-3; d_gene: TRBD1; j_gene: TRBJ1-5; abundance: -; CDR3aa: CAISRGTENNQPQHF; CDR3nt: TGTGCCATCAGTCGAGGGACAGAGAACAATCAGCCCCAGCATTTT
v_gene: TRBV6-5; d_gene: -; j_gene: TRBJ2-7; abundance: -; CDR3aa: CASSYSAGDYEQYF; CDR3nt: TGTGCCAGCAGTTACTCGGCAGGGGATTACGAGCAGTACTTC
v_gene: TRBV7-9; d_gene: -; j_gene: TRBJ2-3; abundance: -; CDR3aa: CASPGPTADTQYF; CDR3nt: TGTGCCAGCCCAGGCCCCACGGCAGATACGCAGTATTTT
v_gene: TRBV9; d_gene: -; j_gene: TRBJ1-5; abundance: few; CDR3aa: CASSVGTEVNQPQHF; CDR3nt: TGTGCCAGCAGCGTAGGAACAGAAGTCAATCAGCCCCAGCATTTT
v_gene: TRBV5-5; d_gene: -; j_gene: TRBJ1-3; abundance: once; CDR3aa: CASSLVLYSGNTIYF; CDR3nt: TGTGCCAGCAGCTTGGTTCTTTACTCTGGAAACACCATATATTTT
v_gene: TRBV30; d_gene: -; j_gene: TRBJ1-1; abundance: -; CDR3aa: CAWSGGGTEAFF; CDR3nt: TGTGCCTGGAGTGGGGGCGGCACTGAAGCTTTCTTT
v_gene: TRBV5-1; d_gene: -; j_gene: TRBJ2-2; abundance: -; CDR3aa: CASSLDTNTGELFF; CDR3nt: TGCGCCAGCAGCTTGGACACGAACACCGGGGAGCTGTTTTTT
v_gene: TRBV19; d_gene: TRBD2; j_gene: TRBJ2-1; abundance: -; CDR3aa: CASSARTTSGRDEQFF; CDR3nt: TGTGCCAGTAGTGCCCGCACAACTAGCGGGAGGGATGAGCAGTTCTTC
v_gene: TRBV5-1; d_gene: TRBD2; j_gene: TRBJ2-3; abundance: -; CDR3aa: CASSFSGGSGTDTQYF; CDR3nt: TGCGCCAGCAGCTTTTCCGGCGGGAGTGGCACAGATACGCAGTATTTT